The present T cell receptor (beta chain) was sequenced within a study of blood T cell repertoires in COVID-19. Study in general: Acute and convalescent COVID-19 specimens originated in the United States, Italy and Spain.

The table came from immunoSEQ multiplex PCR; TCRdb's copy has only in-frame clones and leaves some out. The sample lists 400,000 to 500,000 clones, around nine tenths occurring once. The CDR3 loop spans 13 amino acids. Germline V gives CDR1 SQVTM, CDR2 ANQGSEA. Trimming pared 1 base from V and 11 bases from J, leaving 17 bases between. Adults between roughly 18 and 100 years of age took part from 20 to 25 US areas. Exposed enrollees had met someone with a PCR-confirmed or clinician-diagnosed COVID-19 case at some point within the 2 weeks before study entry. The chain uses TRBV29-1 and TRBJ2-5; D is unclear. This receptor was taken from a woman between 18 and 29 years old who had been exposed to COVID-19. Source material: PBMCs or T cells enriched from blood (not recorded which). As DNA, the CDR3 is TGCAGCGTTGAAGGAGGTAGACTGCTAATGCAGTACTTC. Translation: CSVEGGRLLMQYF. Full variable domain (missing parts from reference TRBV29-1 and TRBJ2-5): SAVISQKPSRDICQRGTSLTIQCQVDSQVTMMFWYRQQPGQSLTLIATANQGSEATYESGFVIDKFPISRPNLTFSTLTVSNMSPEDSSIYLCSVEGGRLLMQYFGPGTRLLVL.